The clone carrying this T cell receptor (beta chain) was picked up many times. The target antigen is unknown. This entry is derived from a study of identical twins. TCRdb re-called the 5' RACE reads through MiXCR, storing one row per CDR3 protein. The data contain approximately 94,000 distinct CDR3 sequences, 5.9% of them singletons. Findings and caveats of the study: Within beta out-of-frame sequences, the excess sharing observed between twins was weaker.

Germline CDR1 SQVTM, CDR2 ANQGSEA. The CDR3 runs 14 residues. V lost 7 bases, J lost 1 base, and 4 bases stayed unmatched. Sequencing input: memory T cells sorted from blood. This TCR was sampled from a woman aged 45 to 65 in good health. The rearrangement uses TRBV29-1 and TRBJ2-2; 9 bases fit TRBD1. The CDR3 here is CSGGTGQNTGELFF. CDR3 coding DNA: TGCAGCGGCGGGACAGGGCAGAACACCGGGGAGCTGTTTTTT.